The subject of this entry is one T cell receptor (beta chain). This sample stems from a study of blood T cell repertoires in COVID-19. V was cut by 0 bases and J by 4 bases, with 13 bases left in between. This CDR3 is 16 amino acids long. Germline V lookup: CDR1 LNHDA, CDR2 SQIVND (reference sequence). In the authors' methods: Estimation of nucleated cell counts relied on the amplification of reference gene primers. TCRdb keeps only in-frame clones here, not all; method: immunoSEQ multiplex PCR. V and J calls and clone size come straight from that table; D and trimming were deduced from the DNA. Seen here are approximately 70,000 clones, about nine tenths observed once, and the top ten hold less than 7.5%.

Sequences were obtained from peripheral blood. The receptor's source is an elderly woman with active COVID-19. The genes are TRBV19 and TRBJ1-5; possible D gene TRBD1, 5 bases. For the CDR3, the DNA is TGTGCCAGTAGTATAGATCTATTTCAGGGAAATCAGCCCCAGCATTTT. Translated, it gives CASSIDLFQGNQPQHF.